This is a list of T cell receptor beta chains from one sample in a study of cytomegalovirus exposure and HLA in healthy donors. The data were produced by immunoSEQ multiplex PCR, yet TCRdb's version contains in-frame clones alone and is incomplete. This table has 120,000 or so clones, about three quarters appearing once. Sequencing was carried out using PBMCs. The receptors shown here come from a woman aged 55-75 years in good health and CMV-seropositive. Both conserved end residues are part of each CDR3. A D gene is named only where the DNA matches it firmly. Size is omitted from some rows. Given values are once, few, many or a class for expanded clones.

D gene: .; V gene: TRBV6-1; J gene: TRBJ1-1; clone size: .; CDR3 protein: CASSDLRGGVTEAFF; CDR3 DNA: TGTGCCAGCAGTGACCTTCGGGGGGGCGTCACTGAAGCTTTCTTT
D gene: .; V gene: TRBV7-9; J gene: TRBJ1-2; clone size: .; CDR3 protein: CASSPWDLTGMIGYTF; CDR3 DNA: TGTGCCAGCAGCCCATGGGACCTCACAGGGATGATCGGCTACACCTTC
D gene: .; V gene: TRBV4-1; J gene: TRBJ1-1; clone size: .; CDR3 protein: CASSQGRNFQGTEAFF; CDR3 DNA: TGCGCCAGCAGCCAAGGGAGGAACTTTCAAGGTACTGAAGCTTTCTTT
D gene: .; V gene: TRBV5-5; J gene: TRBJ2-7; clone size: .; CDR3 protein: CASSLSGPYEQYF; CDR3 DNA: TGTGCCAGCAGCCTCAGCGGACCCTACGAGCAGTACTTC
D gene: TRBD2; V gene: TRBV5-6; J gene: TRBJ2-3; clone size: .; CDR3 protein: CASSWKGLAGVFKPDTQYF; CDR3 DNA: TGTGCCAGCAGCTGGAAAGGACTAGCGGGAGTCTTTAAACCGGATACGCAGTATTTT
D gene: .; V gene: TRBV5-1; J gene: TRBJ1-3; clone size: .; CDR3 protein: CASSLEFSSGNTIYF; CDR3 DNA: TGCGCCAGCAGCCTCGAGTTTAGCTCTGGAAACACCATATATTTT
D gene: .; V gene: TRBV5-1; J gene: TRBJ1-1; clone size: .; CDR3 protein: CAGKDSPSSEAFF; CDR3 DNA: TGCGCCGGTAAGGACAGTCCTAGCTCTGAAGCTTTCTTT
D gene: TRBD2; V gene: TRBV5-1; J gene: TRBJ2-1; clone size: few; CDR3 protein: CASSLLLAVNEQFF; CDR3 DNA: TGCGCCAGCAGCTTGTTGCTAGCGGTTAATGAGCAGTTCTTC
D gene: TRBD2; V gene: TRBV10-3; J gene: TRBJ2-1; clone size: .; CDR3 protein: CAISVADRGTSGTNEQFF; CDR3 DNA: TGTGCCATCAGTGTGGCCGACAGAGGGACTAGCGGGACTAATGAGCAGTTCTTC
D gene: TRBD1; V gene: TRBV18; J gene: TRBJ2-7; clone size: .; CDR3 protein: CASSRTGSHTYEQYF; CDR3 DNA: TGTGCCAGCTCACGGACAGGGTCACACACCTACGAGCAGTACTTC
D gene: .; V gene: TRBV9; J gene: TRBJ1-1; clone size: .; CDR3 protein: CASNRGGGVSFF; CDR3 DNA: TGTGCCAGCAATAGAGGTGGTGGTGTATCTTTCTTT
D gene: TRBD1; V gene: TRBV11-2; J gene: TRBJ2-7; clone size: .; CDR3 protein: CASSMGQGVLYEQYF; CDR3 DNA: TGTGCCAGCAGCATGGGACAGGGGGTTTTGTACGAGCAGTACTTC
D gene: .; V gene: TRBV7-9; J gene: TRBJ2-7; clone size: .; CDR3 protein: CASSLAGQYEQYF; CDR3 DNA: TGTGCCAGCAGCTTAGCTGGTCAGTACGAGCAGTACTTC
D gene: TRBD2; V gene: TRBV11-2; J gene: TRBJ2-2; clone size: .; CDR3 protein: CASSSFWTSGGELFF; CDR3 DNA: TGTGCCAGCAGCTCCTTCTGGACTAGCGGCGGGGAGCTGTTTTTT
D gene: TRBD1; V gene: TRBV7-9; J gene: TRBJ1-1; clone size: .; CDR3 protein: CSSSSPTGAVAFF; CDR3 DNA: TGTTCCAGCAGCTCCCCGACAGGGGCTGTGGCTTTCTTT
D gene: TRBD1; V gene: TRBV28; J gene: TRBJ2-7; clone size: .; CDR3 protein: CASRGQGLDEQYF; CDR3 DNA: TGTGCCAGCAGGGGACAGGGTCTCGACGAGCAGTACTTC
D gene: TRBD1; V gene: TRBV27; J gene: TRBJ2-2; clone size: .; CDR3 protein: CASSLTTGVTTGELFF; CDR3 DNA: TGTGCCAGCAGTCTAACGACAGGGGTGACCACCGGGGAGCTGTTTTTT
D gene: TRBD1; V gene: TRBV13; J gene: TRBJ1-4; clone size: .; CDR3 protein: CASSFSQGATNEKLFF; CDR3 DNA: TGTGCCAGCAGCTTTTCCCAGGGGGCAACTAATGAAAAACTGTTTTTT
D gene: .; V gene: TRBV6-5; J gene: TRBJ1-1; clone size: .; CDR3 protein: CASRGFRGEAFF; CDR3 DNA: TGTGCCAGCAGGGGATTCCGGGGTGAAGCTTTCTTT
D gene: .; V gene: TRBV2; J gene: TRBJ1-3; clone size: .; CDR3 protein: CASSALQGGNTIYF; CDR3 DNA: TGTGCCAGCAGTGCTTTACAGGGTGGAAACACCATATATTTT
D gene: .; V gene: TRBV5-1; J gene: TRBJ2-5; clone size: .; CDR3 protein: CASSRGGFQETQYF; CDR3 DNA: TGCGCCAGCAGCCGAGGAGGGTTCCAAGAGACCCAGTACTTC
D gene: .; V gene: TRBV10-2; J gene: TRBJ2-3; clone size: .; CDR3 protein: CASRSAGSDTQYF; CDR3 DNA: TGCGCCAGCAGATCGGCGGGGTCAGATACGCAGTATTTT
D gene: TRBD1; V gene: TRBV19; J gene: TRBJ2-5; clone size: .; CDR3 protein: CASSTKQGPETQYF; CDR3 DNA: TGTGCCAGTAGTACCAAACAGGGGCCAGAGACCCAGTACTTC
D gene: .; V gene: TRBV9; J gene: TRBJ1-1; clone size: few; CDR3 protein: CASSSPRTGSSTEAFF; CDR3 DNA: TGTGCCAGCAGCTCGCCCCGAACAGGTTCGAGTACTGAAGCTTTCTTT
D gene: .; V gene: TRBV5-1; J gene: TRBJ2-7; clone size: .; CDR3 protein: CASSWGPTDSYEQYF; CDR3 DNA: TGCGCCAGCAGCTGGGGCCCCACGGACTCCTACGAGCAGTACTTC
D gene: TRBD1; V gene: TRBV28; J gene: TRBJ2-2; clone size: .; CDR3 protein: CASRTTGGRELFF; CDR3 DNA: TGTGCCAGCAGGACGACAGGGGGTCGGGAGCTGTTTTTT
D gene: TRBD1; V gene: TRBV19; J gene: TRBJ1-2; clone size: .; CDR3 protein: CASSTTDRGFGYTF; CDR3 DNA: TGTGCCAGTAGTACCACCGACAGGGGGTTCGGCTACACCTTC
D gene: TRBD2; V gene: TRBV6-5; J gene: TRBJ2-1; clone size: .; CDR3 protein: CASSYMSGAWEQFF; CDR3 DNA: TGTGCCAGCAGTTACATGAGCGGGGCATGGGAGCAGTTCTTC
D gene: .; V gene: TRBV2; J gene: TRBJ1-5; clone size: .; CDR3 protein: CASRGQYSNQPQHF; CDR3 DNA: TGTGCCAGCAGAGGACAGTATAGCAATCAGCCCCAGCATTTT
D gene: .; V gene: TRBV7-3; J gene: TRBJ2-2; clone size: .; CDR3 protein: CASSYQGTGELFF; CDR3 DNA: TGTGCCAGCAGCTATCAGGGGACCGGGGAGCTGTTTTTT
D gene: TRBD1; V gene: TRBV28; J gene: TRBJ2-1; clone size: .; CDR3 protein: CASSRFGQVGNEQFF; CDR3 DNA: TGTGCCAGCAGCCGGTTCGGACAGGTCGGCAATGAGCAGTTCTTC
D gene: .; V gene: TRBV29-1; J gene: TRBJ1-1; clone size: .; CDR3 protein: CSVEGRQRHEAFF; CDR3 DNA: TGCAGCGTTGAAGGACGGCAGAGACATGAAGCTTTCTTT
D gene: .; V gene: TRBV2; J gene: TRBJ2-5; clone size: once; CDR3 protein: CASSKRGGTYQETQYF; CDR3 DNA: TGTGCCAGCAGTAAAAGGGGCGGGACGTACCAAGAGACCCAGTACTTC
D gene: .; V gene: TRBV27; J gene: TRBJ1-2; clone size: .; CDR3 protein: CASSYSGAHGYTF; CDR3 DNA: TGTGCCAGCAGTTATTCAGGGGCTCATGGCTACACCTTC
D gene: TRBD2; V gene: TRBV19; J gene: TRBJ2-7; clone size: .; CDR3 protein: CASSDGGSPYEQYF; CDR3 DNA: TGTGCCAGTAGTGACGGCGGGAGCCCCTACGAGCAGTACTTC
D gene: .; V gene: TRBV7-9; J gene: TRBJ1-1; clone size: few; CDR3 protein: CASQTWSTEAFF; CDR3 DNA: TGTGCCAGCCAGACCTGGAGCACTGAAGCTTTCTTT
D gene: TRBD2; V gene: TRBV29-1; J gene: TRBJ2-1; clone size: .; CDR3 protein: CSSRTLLAGTYNEQFF; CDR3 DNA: TGCAGCTCCAGAACACTACTAGCGGGGACCTACAATGAGCAGTTCTTC
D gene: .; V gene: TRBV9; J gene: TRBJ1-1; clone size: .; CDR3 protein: CASSARQETMNTEAFF; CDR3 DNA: TGTGCCAGCAGCGCCAGACAGGAAACCATGAACACTGAAGCTTTCTTT
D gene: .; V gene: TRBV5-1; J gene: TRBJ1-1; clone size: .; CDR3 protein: CASSPGGGQGTEAFF; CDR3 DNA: TGCGCCAGCAGCCCGGGGGGGGGCCAAGGCACTGAAGCTTTCTTT
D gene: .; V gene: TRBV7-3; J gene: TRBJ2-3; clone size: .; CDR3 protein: CASSHGFSYLTDTQYF; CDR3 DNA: TGTGCCAGCAGCCACGGGTTTTCTTACCTCACAGATACGCAGTATTTT
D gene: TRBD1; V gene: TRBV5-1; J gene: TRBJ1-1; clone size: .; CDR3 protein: CASSRTGDGAEAFF; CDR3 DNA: TGCGCCAGCAGCCGAACAGGGGACGGGGCTGAAGCTTTCTTT
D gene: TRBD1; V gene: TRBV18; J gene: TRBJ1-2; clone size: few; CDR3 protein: CASSPDRQGDGYTF; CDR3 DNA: TGTGCCAGCTCACCAGATAGACAGGGTGATGGCTACACCTTC
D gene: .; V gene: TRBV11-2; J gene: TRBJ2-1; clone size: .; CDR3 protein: CASSLRPTGINYNEQFF; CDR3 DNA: TGTGCCAGCAGCCTACGGCCAACAGGGATTAACTACAATGAGCAGTTCTTC
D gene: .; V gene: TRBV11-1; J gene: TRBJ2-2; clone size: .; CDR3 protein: CASSLRGETGELFF; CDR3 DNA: TGTGCCAGCAGCTTACGCGGGGAGACCGGGGAGCTGTTTTTT
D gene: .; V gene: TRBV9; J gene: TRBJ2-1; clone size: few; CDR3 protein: CASSVTTDRSYNEQFF; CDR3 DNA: TGTGCCAGCAGCGTAACGACTGATAGATCCTACAATGAGCAGTTCTTC
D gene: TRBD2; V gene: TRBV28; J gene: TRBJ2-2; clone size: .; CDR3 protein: CASGTGTRYGELFF; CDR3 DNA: TGTGCCAGCGGAACCGGGACTAGGTACGGGGAGCTGTTTTTT
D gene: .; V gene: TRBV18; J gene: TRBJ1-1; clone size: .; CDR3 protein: CASSLGQGLTNTEAFF; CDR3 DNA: TGTGCCAGCTCACTAGGTCAGGGACTGACGAACACTGAAGCTTTCTTT
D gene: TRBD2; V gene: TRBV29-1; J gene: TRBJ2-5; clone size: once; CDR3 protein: CSVDLASGTPVQETQYF; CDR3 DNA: TGCAGCGTTGACTTGGCTAGCGGGACTCCGGTACAAGAGACCCAGTACTTC
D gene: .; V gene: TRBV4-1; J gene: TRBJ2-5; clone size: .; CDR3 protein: CASSQDLGSIQTQYF; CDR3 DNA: TGCGCCAGCAGCCAAGATTTGGGCAGTATCCAGACCCAGTACTTC
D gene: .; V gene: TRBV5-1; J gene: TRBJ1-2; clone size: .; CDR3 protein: CASSWGGADNGYTF; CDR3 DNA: TGCGCCAGCAGCTGGGGGGGTGCAGACAATGGCTACACCTTC
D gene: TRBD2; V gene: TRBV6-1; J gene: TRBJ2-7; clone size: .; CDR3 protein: CASSVSSGRKYYEQYF; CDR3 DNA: TGTGCCAGCAGTGTTTCTAGCGGGAGAAAGTACTACGAGCAGTACTTC
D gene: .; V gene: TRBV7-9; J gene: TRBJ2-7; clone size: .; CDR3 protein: CSSSQYTNEQYF; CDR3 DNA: TGTTCCAGCAGCCAGTACACGAACGAGCAGTACTTC
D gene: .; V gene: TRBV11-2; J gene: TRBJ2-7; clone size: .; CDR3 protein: CASSGGLGGTYEQYF; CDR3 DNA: TGTGCCAGCAGCGGAGGCCTAGGGGGTACCTACGAGCAGTACTTC
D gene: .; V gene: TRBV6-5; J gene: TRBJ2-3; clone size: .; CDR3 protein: CASSYYRGDTQYF; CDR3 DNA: TGTGCCAGCAGTTACTATAGGGGGGATACGCAGTATTTT